The clone carrying this T cell receptor beta chain occurred a few times. V shed 8 bases and J 3 bases; nucleotides not matched to a gene: 7. The germline V gene has CDR1 SNHLY and CDR2 FYNNEI. The CDR3 is 14 amino acids. This sample is drawn from a study of T cells in Graves' hyperthyroidism and ophthalmopathy. RNA transcripts provided the source from which TCR beta CDR3 regions were amplified. The HTBI primer set was used in a first-round RT-PCR of the TCR CDR3. TCRdb passed the multiplex PCR reads through MiXCR, listing each CDR3 protein once. Among some 350,000 distinct CDR3 sequences listed, 20% to 25% were seen once. If no ophthalmopathy progression occurred within 18 months, Graves' hyperthyroidism was stable. PBMCs were collected from an approximately 9.4 ml volume of fresh peripheral blood.

The clonotype comes from a man between 50 and 59 years old with Graves' hyperthyroidism. Sequencing was carried out using blood. The chain is built from TRBV2 and TRBJ2-3; 8 bases agree with TRBD2. The CDR3 spells CASGGTSSTDTQYF. The DNA for the CDR3 is TGTGCCAGCGGAGGGACTAGTAGTACAGATACGCAGTATTTT.